This passage covers 18 T cell receptor beta chains from one sample sequenced in a study of shared clonotypes between healthy human individuals. Repertoires were generated with immunoSEQ multiplex PCR, while TCRdb's copy carries only in-frame clones and drops some. The profile shows millions of clones, over 85% of them singletons. The sample consisted of naive CD4+ T cells sorted from blood. Subset specified: CD45RA+ positively selected. All receptors come from a man younger than 35 in good health.

The chain is built from TRBV28 and TRBJ2-7; 7 positions agree with TRBD1. This CDR3 contains 14 residues. With V trimmed by 10 bases and J by 0 bases, 9 bases remained unmatched. The germline gives CDR1 MDHEN, CDR2 SYDVKM. CDR3 sequence: CATLWDSSSYEQYF. The CDR3 nucleotides are TGTGCCACCCTATGGGACAGCTCCTCCTACGAGCAGTACTTC.

The chain links TRBV30 to TRBJ1-6; a possible D gene is TRBD1 (6 bases). Between the trimmed V and J ends, which lost 0 bases and 10 bases, there was a span of 13 bases. The CDR3 loop spans 14 amino acids. CDR1 and CDR2 from the germline V gene are GTSNPN and SVGIG (reference sequence). The CDR3 spells CAWSVSGTYSPLHF. The CDR3 DNA follows: TGTGCCTGGAGTGTATCGGGGACATACTCACCCCTCCACTTT.

In the case of this clone: Germline and junction disagree at one end, which may indicate a read error. This chain links TRBV6-5 with TRBJ2-1; possible D gene TRBD1, 5 bases. The CDR3 length is 14 residues. CDR1 and CDR2 from the germline V gene are MNHEY and SVGAGI. The CDR3 DNA is TGTGCCAGCAAAACCAGGGCCCCCTATAATGAGCAGTTCTTC. Residues: CASKTRAPYNEQFF.

This chain links TRBV10-3 with TRBJ1-1, with D perhaps matching TRBD1 (5 bases). The CDR3 length is 15 residues. Germline lookup yields CDR1 ENHRY and CDR2 SYGVKD. The V end was cut by 2 bases, the J end by 6 bases, with 16 bases between. CDR3: CAISEPNSGGAEAFF. In DNA form, the CDR3 reads TGTGCCATCAGTGAGCCGAACTCTGGGGGGGCTGAAGCTTTCTTT.

The genes are TRBV5-4 and TRBJ1-1, with D possibly being TRBD1 (6 bases). V was clipped by 3 bases and J by 0 bases, with 15 bases between them. This CDR3 is built from 16 residues. Germline CDR1 SGHNT, CDR2 YYREEE (reference sequence). The chain's CDR3 is CASSSLGGGMNTEAFF. CDR3 sequence (DNA): TGTGCCAGCAGCTCCCTAGGGGGGGGTATGAACACTGAAGCTTTCTTT.

In its sample, this clone was seen a few times. Other DNA sequences in the same sample also yield this CDR3. This chain uses TRBV9 with TRBJ2-3; unclear D gene. There are 12 residues in the CDR3. Germline CDR1 is SGDLS and CDR2 is YYNGEE. The V and J ends lost 0 bases and 5 bases respectively, with 4 bases between them. The CDR3 protein is CASSVDRDTQYF. The CDR3 DNA reads TGTGCCAGCAGCGTAGACAGAGATACGCAGTATTTT.

Note on this clone: The same CDR3 arises from other DNA sequences in this sample as well. The chain carries TRBV5-1 and TRBJ1-1; 7 bases are a match to TRBD1. Germline V gene data show CDR1 as SGHRS and CDR2 as YFSETQ. The CDR3 has 14 residues. V shed 4 bases and J 2 bases; nucleotides not matched to a gene: 5. Here the CDR3 DNA reads TGCGCCAGCAGCCCCGGGACAGTTAACACTGAAGCTTTCTTT. It yields the protein CASSPGTVNTEAFF.

The chain employs TRBV2 and TRBJ1-5; D remains ambiguous. Germline CDR1 and CDR2: SNHLY and FYNNEI. With 7 bases removed from V and 2 bases from J, the gap between germline ends came to 12 bases. The CDR3 totals 14 residues. The CDR3 DNA sequence: TGTGCCAGCAAGAACCTGCAGGGCAATCAGCCCCAGCATTTT. Its protein is CASKNLQGNQPQHF.

This clone was recorded only once. The CDR3 here is CASSTPAASSYNEQFF. CDR3 nucleotides: TGTGCCAGTAGTACCCCCGCGGCAAGCTCCTACAATGAGCAGTTCTTC. The V and J genes are TRBV19 and TRBJ2-1; D is uncertain. The germline V gene encodes CDR1 LNHDA and CDR2 SQIVND (reference sequence). The CDR3 is 16 amino acids. V was cut by 4 bases and J by 0 bases, with 13 bases left in between.

The chain links TRBV30 to TRBJ2-2, with TRBD2 identical over 9 bases. CDR3 length: 14 residues. After removal of 4 bases from V and 1 base from J, the junction contained 1 base not matched to a gene. CDR1 GTSNPN and CDR2 SVGIG come from the germline V gene (reference sequence). The CDR3: CAWTSGMNTGELFF. CDR3 coding DNA: TGTGCCTGGACTAGCGGGATGAACACCGGGGAGCTGTTTTTT.

The chain joins TRBV5-4 to TRBJ2-7; 14 positions agree with TRBD2. Germline CDR1 is SGHNT and CDR2 is YYREEE (reference sequence). The CDR3 is 15 residues long. V was pared by 4 bases and J by 5 bases, with 5 bases of the junction left unmatched. CDR3 bases: TGTGCCAGCAGCCGTCCGGGACTAGCGGGAGACGAGCAGTACTTC. Translated: CASSRPGLAGDEQYF.

The chain has TRBV4-3 and TRBJ2-1; D perhaps matches TRBD2 (6 bases). Germline lookup yields CDR1 LGHNA and CDR2 YSLEER. This CDR3 has 14 residues. V dropped 3 bases and J dropped 3 bases, with 9 bases sitting between them. CDR3 DNA sequence: TGCGCCAGCAGCCACGGAGGGAGCTACAATGAGCAGTTCTTC. It translates to CASSHGGSYNEQFF.

The chain couples TRBV5-4 to TRBJ2-7, with 8 bases lining up with TRBD1. V lost 4 bases to trimming and J lost 4 bases; unmatched junction nucleotides: 7. CDR3 size: 14 residues. The germline V gene encodes CDR1 SGHNT and CDR2 YYREEE (reference sequence). The CDR3 DNA follows: TGTGCCAGCAGCCCGGGACAGGACTTTTACGAGCAGTACTTC. This sequence encodes CASSPGQDFYEQYF. The full variable domain, completed using reference TRBV5-4 and TRBJ2-7, is ETGVTQSPTHLIKTRGQQVTLRCSSQSGHNTVSWYQQALGQGPQFIFQYYREEENGRGNFPPRFSGLQFPNYSSELNVNALELDDSALYLCASSPGQDFYEQYFGPGTRLTVT.

This clone was picked up one time. The identical CDR3 is also encoded by other nucleotide sequences in the sample. The chain employs TRBV5-4 and TRBJ2-7; 11 nucleotides agree with TRBD2. Germline V gene lookup returns CDR1 SGHNT and CDR2 YYREEE (reference sequence). There are 15 residues in the CDR3. J was trimmed by 2 bases and V by 0 bases; bases with no gene match: 1. CDR3 amino acids: CASSLVAGGPYEQYF. DNA for the CDR3: TGTGCCAGCAGCTTGGTAGCGGGAGGGCCCTACGAGCAGTACTTC.

J is TRBJ2-2 and V is TRBV5-1; 10 nucleotides line up with TRBD1. There are 15 residues in the CDR3. Germline V CDR1 and CDR2: SGHRS, YFSETQ. J lost 6 bases, V lost 2 bases, and 4 bases had no gene match. CDR3: CASSLMTGGSGELFF. The CDR3 DNA sequence: TGCGCCAGCAGCTTAATGACAGGGGGCTCCGGGGAGCTGTTTTTT.

Regarding this clone: This CDR3 is also generated by other DNA sequences in the sample. This chain joins TRBV6-1 and TRBJ1-1, with D possibly TRBD1 on 5 matching bases. CDR3 size: 14 residues. Trimming left V 5 bases short and J 2 bases short, with 12 bases between. The germline CDR1 and CDR2 sequences are MNHNS and SASEGT. This CDR3 reads CASSLGTGNTEAFF. CDR3 nucleotides: TGTGCCAGCAGTCTGGGGACCGGCAACACTGAAGCTTTCTTT.

V is TRBV6-5 and J is TRBJ1-5; the D is unclear. Germline V lookup: CDR1 MNHEY, CDR2 SVGAGI. The CDR3 totals 14 residues. Trimming removed 5 bases at V and 5 bases at J, with 13 bases between. The CDR3 DNA reads TGTGCCAGCAGTCGTGGAGGCTATGATCAGCCCCAGCATTTT. It encodes CASSRGGYDQPQHF.

The chain recombines TRBV18 with TRBJ1-1, with a possible D match to TRBD1 (5 bases). The CDR3 has 15 amino acids. The V gene's germline CDR1 is KGHSH and CDR2 LQKENI. Trimming took off 2 bases at V and 1 base at J, with 11 bases between the two ends. CDR3 coding DNA: TGTGCCAGCTCACCATACGGGGCATCGAACACTGAAGCTTTCTTT. This sequence encodes CASSPYGASNTEAFF.